The rows below give T cell receptor beta chains drawn from one sample of a study of cytotoxic CD8 clonotypes in ibrutinib-treated CLL. Here immunoSEQ multiplex PCR was the method, and the copy in TCRdb shows in-frame clones only, minus some. This repertoire shows some 300,000 clones, more than 65% found once; its top ten account for roughly 7%. The material was PBMCs, obtained before ibrutinib treatment. These TCRs come from a human donor with chronic lymphocytic leukemia. CDR3s include the opening cysteine and the closing phenylalanine or tryptophan. Each record gives: D gene, V gene, J gene, CDR3 length, clone size, CDR3 DNA, CDR3 protein. A D gene is named only where the DNA matches it firmly. Expanded clones get a size class; other rows say once, few or many, or leave the size out.

D gene: -; V gene: TRBV5-1; J gene: TRBJ1-2; CDR3 length: 12; clone size: -; CDR3 DNA: TGCGCCAGCACAGACAGCGTCTATGGCTACACCTTC; CDR3 protein: CASTDSVYGYTF
D gene: -; V gene: TRBV10-3; J gene: TRBJ2-5; CDR3 length: 15; clone size: -; CDR3 DNA: TGTGCCATCAGTGTGAAACCGGACAGTGGGGAGACCCAGTACTTC; CDR3 protein: CAISVKPDSGETQYF
D gene: -; V gene: TRBV15; J gene: TRBJ1-1; CDR3 length: 15; clone size: -; CDR3 DNA: TGTGCCACCAGCAGAGGAGGGGCGGTGAACACTGAAGCTTTCTTT; CDR3 protein: CATSRGGAVNTEAFF
D gene: TRBD2; V gene: TRBV10-3; J gene: TRBJ2-3; CDR3 length: 14; clone size: -; CDR3 DNA: TGTGCCATCACCAGGCGGGAGCTTTCGGATACGCAGTATTTT; CDR3 protein: CAITRRELSDTQYF
D gene: -; V gene: TRBV11-2; J gene: TRBJ2-7; CDR3 length: 14; clone size: -; CDR3 DNA: TGTGCCAGCAGCTTATCTATCCCCGACTACGAGCAGTACTTC; CDR3 protein: CASSLSIPDYEQYF
D gene: -; V gene: TRBV6-1; J gene: TRBJ2-3; CDR3 length: 13; clone size: once; CDR3 DNA: TGTGCCAGCAGTGTGTTCGGGACAGATACGCAGTATTTT; CDR3 protein: CASSVFGTDTQYF
D gene: -; V gene: TRBV15; J gene: TRBJ1-5; CDR3 length: 13; clone size: few; CDR3 DNA: TGTGCCACCAGCAGAGATCCGGGGCAGCCCCAGCATTTT; CDR3 protein: CATSRDPGQPQHF
D gene: -; V gene: TRBV15; J gene: TRBJ2-3; CDR3 length: 12; clone size: -; CDR3 DNA: TGTGCCACCAGCAAGCTAACAGATACGCAGTATTTT; CDR3 protein: CATSKLTDTQYF
D gene: -; V gene: TRBV11-2; J gene: TRBJ2-3; CDR3 length: 13; clone size: -; CDR3 DNA: TGTGCCAGCAGCCCAACTAGGACAGATACGCAGTATTTT; CDR3 protein: CASSPTRTDTQYF
D gene: TRBD1; V gene: TRBV7-8; J gene: TRBJ2-1; CDR3 length: 15; clone size: -; CDR3 DNA: TGTGCCAGCAGCCAGGGGGTGGCCTCCTACAATGAGCAGTTCTTC; CDR3 protein: CASSQGVASYNEQFF
D gene: TRBD1; V gene: TRBV28; J gene: TRBJ1-4; CDR3 length: 15; clone size: -; CDR3 DNA: TGTGCCAGCAGTGAACAGGGGTTAGGAAATGAAAAACTGTTTTTT; CDR3 protein: CASSEQGLGNEKLFF